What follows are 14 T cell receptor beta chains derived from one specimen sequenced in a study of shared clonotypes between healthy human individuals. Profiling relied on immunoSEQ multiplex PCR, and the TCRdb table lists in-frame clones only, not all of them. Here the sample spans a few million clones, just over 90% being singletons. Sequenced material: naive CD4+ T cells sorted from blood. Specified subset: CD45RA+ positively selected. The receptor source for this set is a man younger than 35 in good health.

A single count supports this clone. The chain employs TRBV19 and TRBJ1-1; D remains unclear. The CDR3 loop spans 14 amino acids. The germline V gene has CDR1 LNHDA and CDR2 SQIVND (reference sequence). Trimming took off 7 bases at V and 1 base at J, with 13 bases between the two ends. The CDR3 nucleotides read TGTGCCAGTACCGACCTTACGGGGAACACTGAAGCTTTCTTT. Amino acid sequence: CASTDLTGNTEAFF.

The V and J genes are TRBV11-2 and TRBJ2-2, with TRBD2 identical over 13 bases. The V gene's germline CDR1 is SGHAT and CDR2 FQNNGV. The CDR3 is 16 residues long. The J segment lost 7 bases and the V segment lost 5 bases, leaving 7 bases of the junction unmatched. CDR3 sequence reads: CASSLTSGGAGGELFF. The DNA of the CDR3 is TGTGCCAGCAGCCTCACTAGCGGGGGGGCTGGCGGGGAGCTGTTTTTT.

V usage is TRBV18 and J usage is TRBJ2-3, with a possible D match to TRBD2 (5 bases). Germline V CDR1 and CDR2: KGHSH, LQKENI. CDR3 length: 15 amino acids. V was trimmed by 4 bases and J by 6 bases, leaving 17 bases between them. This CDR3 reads CASSLPGSGADTQYF. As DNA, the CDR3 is TGTGCCAGCTCACTCCCGGGATCAGGAGCGGATACGCAGTATTTT.

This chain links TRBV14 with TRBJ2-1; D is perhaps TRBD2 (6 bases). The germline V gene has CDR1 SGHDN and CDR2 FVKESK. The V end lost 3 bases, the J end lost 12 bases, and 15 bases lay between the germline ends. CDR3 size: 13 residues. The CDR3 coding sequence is TGTGCCAGCAGCCATGGAGGGACCGCGGGGCAGTTCTTC. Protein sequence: CASSHGGTAGQFF.

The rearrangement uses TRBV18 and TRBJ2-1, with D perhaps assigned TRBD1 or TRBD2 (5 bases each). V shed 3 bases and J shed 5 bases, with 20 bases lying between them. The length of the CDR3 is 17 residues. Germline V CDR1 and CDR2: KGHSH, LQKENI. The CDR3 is CASSPPGRGVGHNEQFF. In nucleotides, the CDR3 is TGTGCCAGCTCACCCCCGGGTAGGGGAGTGGGGCACAATGAGCAGTTCTTC. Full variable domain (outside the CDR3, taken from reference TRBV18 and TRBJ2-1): NAGVMQNPRHLVRRRGQEARLRCSPMKGHSHVYWYRQLPEEGLKFMVYLQKENIIDESGMPKERFSAEFPKEGPSILRIQQVVRGDSAAYFCASSPPGRGVGHNEQFFGPGTRLTVL.

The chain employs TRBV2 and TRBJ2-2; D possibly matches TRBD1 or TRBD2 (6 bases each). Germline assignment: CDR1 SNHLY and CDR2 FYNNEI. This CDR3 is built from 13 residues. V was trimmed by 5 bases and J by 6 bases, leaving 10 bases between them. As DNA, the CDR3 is TGTGCCAGCAGTAGGGGGGAATCCGGGGAGCTGTTTTTT. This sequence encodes CASSRGESGELFF.

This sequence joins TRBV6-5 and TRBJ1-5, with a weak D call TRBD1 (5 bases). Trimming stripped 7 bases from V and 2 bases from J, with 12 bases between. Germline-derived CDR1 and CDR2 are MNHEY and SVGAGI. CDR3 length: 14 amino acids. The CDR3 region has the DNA TGTGCCAGCACCGCAGGGTACGGCAATCAGCCCCAGCATTTT. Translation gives CASTAGYGNQPQHF.

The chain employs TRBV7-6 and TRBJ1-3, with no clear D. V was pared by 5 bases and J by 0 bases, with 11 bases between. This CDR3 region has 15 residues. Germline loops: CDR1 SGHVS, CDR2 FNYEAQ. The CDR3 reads CASSPTSTSGNTIYF. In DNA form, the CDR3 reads TGTGCCAGCAGCCCTACATCTACCTCTGGAAACACCATATATTTT.

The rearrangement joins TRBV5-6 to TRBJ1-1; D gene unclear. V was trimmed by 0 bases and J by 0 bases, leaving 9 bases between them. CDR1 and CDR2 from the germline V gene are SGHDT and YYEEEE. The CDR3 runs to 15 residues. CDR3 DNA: TGTGCCAGCAGCTTGGTCGCCGTCATGAACACTGAAGCTTTCTTT. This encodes CASSLVAVMNTEAFF.

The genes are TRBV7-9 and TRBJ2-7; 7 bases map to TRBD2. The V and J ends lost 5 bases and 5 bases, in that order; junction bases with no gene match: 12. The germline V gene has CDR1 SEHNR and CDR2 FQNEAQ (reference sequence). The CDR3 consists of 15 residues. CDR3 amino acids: CASSPTSYRIHEQYF. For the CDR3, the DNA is TGTGCCAGCAGCCCGACTAGCTATCGTATTCACGAGCAGTACTTC.

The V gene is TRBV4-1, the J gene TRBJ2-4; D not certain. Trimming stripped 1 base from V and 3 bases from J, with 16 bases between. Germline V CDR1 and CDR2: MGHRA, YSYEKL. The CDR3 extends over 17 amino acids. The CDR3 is CASSQASRVFGKNIQYF. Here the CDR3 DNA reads TGCGCCAGCAGCCAAGCCTCTCGCGTATTTGGCAAAAACATTCAGTACTTC.

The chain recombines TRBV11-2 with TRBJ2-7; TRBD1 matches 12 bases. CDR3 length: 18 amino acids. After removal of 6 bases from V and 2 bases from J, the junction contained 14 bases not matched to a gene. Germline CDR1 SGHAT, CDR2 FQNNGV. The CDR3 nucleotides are TGTGCCAGCAGGCCCGGGACAGGGGGCGCCACCCTTCCCTACGAGCAGTACTTC. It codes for CASRPGTGGATLPYEQYF.

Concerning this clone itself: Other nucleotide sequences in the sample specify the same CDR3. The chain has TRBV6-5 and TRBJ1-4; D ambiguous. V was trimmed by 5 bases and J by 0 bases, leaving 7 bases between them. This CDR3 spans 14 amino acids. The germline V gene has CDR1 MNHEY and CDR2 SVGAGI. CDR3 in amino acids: CASSPSATNEKLFF. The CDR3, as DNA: TGTGCCAGCAGTCCTAGTGCAACTAATGAAAAACTGTTTTTT.

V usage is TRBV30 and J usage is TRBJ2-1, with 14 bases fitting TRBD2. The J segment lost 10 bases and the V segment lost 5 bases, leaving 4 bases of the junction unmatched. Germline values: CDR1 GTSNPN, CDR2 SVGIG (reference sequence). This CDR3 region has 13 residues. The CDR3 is CAWQGLAGDEQFF. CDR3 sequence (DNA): TGTGCCTGGCAGGGACTAGCGGGAGACGAGCAGTTCTTC.